These 2 T cell receptor beta chains originate from one sample sequenced in a study of blood T cell repertoires in COVID-19. Clones were read by immunoSEQ multiplex PCR, and TCRdb kept only the in-frame ones, dropping some. Of more than 150,000 clones listed, 86% are singletons. What was sequenced was peripheral blood. These receptors all stem from a man younger than 35 with acute or convalescent COVID-19.

The chain employs TRBV3-1 (or the pseudogene TRBV3-2) and TRBJ2-1; 13 bases agree with TRBD2. The CDR3 totals 17 residues. J gave up 4 bases and V 4 bases, and 7 bases lay outside the gene matches. Per the germline V gene, CDR1 is LGHDT and CDR2 is YNNKEL (reference sequence). CDR3 in DNA: TGTGCCAGCAGCCGGACTAGCGGGGGCCCGGGATACAATGAGCAGTTCTTC. This codes for CASSRTSGGPGYNEQFF.

J is TRBJ1-1 and V is TRBV2; 12 bases match TRBD1. This CDR3 has 14 amino acids. V trimming: 6 bases; J trimming: 5 bases; junction bases outside the gene matches: 4. The germline CDR1 and CDR2 sequences are SNHLY and FYNNEI. The CDR3 DNA sequence: TGTGCCAGCAGGAGGGACAGGGGGCAAACTGAAGCTTTCTTT. Its protein is CASRRDRGQTEAFF.